The T cell receptor beta chain under discussion was sequenced for a study of metastatic and nonmetastatic thyroid tumors. The authors' processing: Building a distant-metastasis classifier for papillary thyroid cancer drew on CDR3 differences across clinicopathological groups. MiXCR re-clonotyped the PCR reads for TCRdb. None of the V and J calls come from the authors' own analysis; TCRdb made them. Of more than 30,000 clones listed, roughly a fifth were seen once; the top ten hold approximately 20%. Every patient underwent thyroid surgery untreated. The CDR3 has 17 residues. Losses at the gene ends were 4 bases for V and 0 bases for J; bases not matched to a gene: 4. In germline, CDR1 is LGHNA, CDR2 YNFKEQ.

The sample comprised blood. The clonotype was recovered from a female donor with papillary thyroid cancer or a benign thyroid nodule (not recorded which). Some clones in this sample may be carry-over from other donors' samples. J is TRBJ2-6 and V is TRBV4-2, with 9 bases lining up with TRBD1. CDR3 coding DNA: TGTGCCAGCAGCCCGACAGGGGGGGTCTCTGGGGCCAACGTCCTGACTTTC. Protein sequence: CASSPTGGVSGANVLTF.